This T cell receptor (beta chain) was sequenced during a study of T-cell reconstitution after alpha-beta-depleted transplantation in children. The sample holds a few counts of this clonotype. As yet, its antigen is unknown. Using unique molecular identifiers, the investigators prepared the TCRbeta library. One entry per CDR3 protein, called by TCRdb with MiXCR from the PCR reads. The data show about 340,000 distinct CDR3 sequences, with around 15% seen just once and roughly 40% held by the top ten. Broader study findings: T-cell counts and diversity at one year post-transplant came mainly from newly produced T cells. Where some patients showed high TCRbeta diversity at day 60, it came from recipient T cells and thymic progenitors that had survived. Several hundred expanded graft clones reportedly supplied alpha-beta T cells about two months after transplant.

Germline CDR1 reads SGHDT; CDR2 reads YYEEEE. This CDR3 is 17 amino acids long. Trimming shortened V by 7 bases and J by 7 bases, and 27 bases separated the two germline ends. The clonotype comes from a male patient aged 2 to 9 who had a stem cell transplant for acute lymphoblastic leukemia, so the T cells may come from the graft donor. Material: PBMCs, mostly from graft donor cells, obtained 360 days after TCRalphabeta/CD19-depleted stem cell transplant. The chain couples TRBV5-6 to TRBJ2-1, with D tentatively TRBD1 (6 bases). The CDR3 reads CASRPPTGRRIWNEQFF. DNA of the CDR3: TGTGCCAGCCGCCCTCCTACAGGGAGACGCATTTGGAATGAGCAGTTCTTC.